The clone carrying this T cell receptor beta chain was seen repeatedly, ten times or more. Its antigen is unidentified. This entry comes from a study of breast tumors, draining lymph nodes, adjacent tissues. Breast cancer patients provided tissue from their axillary draining lymph nodes. V was shortened by 7 bases and J by 2 bases, with 21 bases between the two germline ends. CDR1 and CDR2 from the germline V gene are LNHDA and SQIVND (reference sequence). The CDR3 is 16 residues long. Broader study findings: Tumor TCR diversity was below lymph nodes but above nontumor tissue. Most tumor T cells seemingly derive from lymph node, then expand in tumor. Tumor T cell lymph node origin was a supported hypothesis, not proven.

MiXCR, applied by TCRdb to the multiplex PCR reads, yields one record per CDR3 protein. Of some 100,000 distinct CDR3 sequences listed, 21% are singletons. The V and J genes are TRBV19 and TRBJ2-7; D might be TRBD2 (6 bases). This TCR was sampled from a female donor with breast cancer. Some clones in this sample may be carry-over from other donors' samples. Material: axillary lymph node tissue. This CDR3 reads CASTTYGGAPTYEQYF. The CDR3 DNA is TGTGCCAGTACCACATATGGAGGGGCTCCTACCTACGAGCAGTACTTC.